The rows below give T cell receptor beta chains drawn from one sample of a study of identifying expanded T cells in peripheral blood. This table comes from immunoSEQ multiplex PCR, and its TCRdb copy is limited to in-frame clones, with some not included. The sample comprises 100,000 to 150,000 clones, approximately 84% of which are singletons, and 3.3% rests with the top ten. Input material: blood. All receptors come from a person aged 18 to 75 in good health. The CDR3 runs from the conserved cysteine through the conserved F or W. Fields, in order: J gene, V gene, CDR3 protein.

TRBJ2-1 TRBV25-1 CASSERGGTTDNEQFF
TRBJ1-5 TRBV5-6 CASSSRDAWTQPQHF
TRBJ1-5 TRBV21-1 CASSKRGGYSNQPQHF
TRBJ1-1 TRBV5-4 CASSLGGTGGAEAEAFF
TRBJ1-1 TRBV7-2 CASSFGGPNTEAFF
TRBJ2-2 TRBV7-3 CASSLGTDSGELFF
TRBJ2-3 TRBV7-9 CAFSRGLIATDTQYF
TRBJ2-1 TRBV29-1 CIAKQGASYNEQFF
TRBJ1-6 TRBV7-2 CASSFRGSSYNSPLHF
TRBJ1-2 TRBV7-9 CASSSDPRGGYTF
TRBJ2-7 TRBV2 CASRDGSYEQYF
TRBJ2-3 TRBV11-3 CASSLIGSTDTQYF
TRBJ1-5 TRBV6-6 CASSPTGGGNQPQHF
TRBJ1-2 TRBV6-4 CASRNPSGAGYTF
TRBJ2-1 TRBV18 CASSPRGTTSYNEQFF
TRBJ1-3 TRBV28 CASRSTRDAVFSGNTIYF
TRBJ2-2 TRBV5-4 CASSLATGEAGELFF
TRBJ1-2 TRBV6-5 CASMGRDYGYTF
TRBJ1-3 TRBV7-2 CASSQGLAGNTIYF
TRBJ1-1 TRBV6-5 CASSRDFRATGAFF
TRBJ1-5 TRBV30 CAWSVKGAWGRGQPQHF
TRBJ1-3 TRBV11-3 CASGEPSGNTIYF
TRBJ2-1 TRBV4-1 CASSPNGVKDNEQFF
TRBJ1-2 TRBV19 CASSTRDRGANYGYTF
TRBJ2-5 TRBV5-6 CASSRLRAAETQYF
TRBJ2-1 TRBV29-1 CSVAAFTGGSEQFF
TRBJ2-5 TRBV19 CASSIQLAGGLQYQETQYF
TRBJ2-5 TRBV7-3 CASSFGTGGETQYF
TRBJ2-7 TRBV6-1 CASGRQVGYEQYF
TRBJ2-1 TRBV25-1 CASSERQYNEQFF
TRBJ2-5 TRBV7-9 CASSLPRGQETQYF
TRBJ1-2 TRBV5-8 CASSLYGWGGYTF
TRBJ2-5 TRBV11-3 CASSDREGAETQYF
TRBJ1-2 TRBV30 CAWSGVGNYGYTF
TRBJ2-2 TRBV5-1 CASSFIQANTGELFF
TRBJ1-2 TRBV5-4 CASSLKDRAGYTF
TRBJ1-6 TRBV7-2 CASSLDRGSGSPLHF
TRBJ2-1 TRBV4-3 CASSLGTDNNEQFF
TRBJ1-5 TRBV15 CATSRERAYGPQHF
TRBJ1-2 TRBV18 CASSARRGGDGYTF
TRBJ1-1 TRBV6-5 CASSSTGVGTEAFF
TRBJ2-3 TRBV2 CASNPDRGRQYF
TRBJ1-2 TRBV2 CASRTGGGGYTF